Listed below are T cell receptor beta chains from one sample, sequenced in a study of chemoradiotherapy in HPV16-positive cancers. Using immunoSEQ multiplex PCR, the repertoire was profiled, and TCRdb retains in-frame clones only, with some absent. The sample consists of roughly 34,000 clones, 85% to 90% of them appearing once. The material was blood, obtained from a patient who underwent chemoradiotherapy. These TCRs come from a human donor with HPV-associated anogenital cancer. Both conserved end residues are part of each CDR3. D genes are given only for firm matches. Some rows have no size entry. The others give once, few or many, or a class for an expanded clone.

clone_size | d_call | j_call | v_call | cdr3_nt | cdr3_aa
- | - | TRBJ2-7 | TRBV4-3 | TGCGCCAGCAGCCAAGACGGTACCTCCTACGAGCAGTACTTC | CASSQDGTSYEQYF
- | - | TRBJ1-1 | TRBV11-2 | TGTGCCAGCAGCTTAACACAGGGAAACACTGAAGCTTTCTTT | CASSLTQGNTEAFF
- | - | TRBJ1-1 | TRBV29-1 | TGCAGCGGTGGGGACACTGAAGCTTTCTTT | CSGGDTEAFF
- | - | TRBJ2-1 | TRBV7-9 | TGTGCCAGCAGCCCAAACCCTTCAAGGATGGGCAATGAGCAGTTCTTC | CASSPNPSRMGNEQFF
- | TRBD1 | TRBJ1-3 | TRBV5-4 | TGTGCCAGCAGTTTGGACAGGGACGGTGGAAACACCATATATTTT | CASSLDRDGGNTIYF
- | - | TRBJ1-3 | TRBV7-2 | TGTGCCAGCAGCCCCAGGGAGGGGCCTGGAAACACCATATATTTT | CASSPREGPGNTIYF
- | - | TRBJ1-2 | TRBV7-9 | TGTGCCAGCAGCCCCACCGCCGTCCACTATGGCTACACCTTC | CASSPTAVHYGYTF
- | TRBD2 | TRBJ2-4 | TRBV7-2 | TGTGCCAGCAGCTTAGTAGCGGGGGCCCGGAACATTCAGTACTTC | CASSLVAGARNIQYF
- | TRBD1 | TRBJ1-2 | TRBV6-6 | TGTGCCAGCAGTTTTTGGACAGGAGGATATGGCTACACCTTC | CASSFWTGGYGYTF
- | - | TRBJ1-1 | TRBV10-3 | TGTGCCATCAGTCTCGATTCAGGGTTACGGAACACTGAAGCTTTCTTT | CAISLDSGLRNTEAFF
- | - | TRBJ1-6 | TRBV9 | TGTGCCAGCAATCCCGGAGATAATAATTCACCCCTCCACTTT | CASNPGDNNSPLHF
- | - | TRBJ1-5 | TRBV28 | TGTGCCAGCAGTTTTGACAATCAGCCCCAGCATTTT | CASSFDNQPQHF
- | TRBD1 | TRBJ1-6 | TRBV7-2 | TGTGCCAGCAGCCCCCGCGTCGGACAGGATTCACCCCTCCACTTT | CASSPRVGQDSPLHF
- | - | TRBJ1-5 | TRBV28 | TGTGCCAGCACCCTCGACAGATTCAATCAGCCCCAGCATTTT | CASTLDRFNQPQHF
- | TRBD1 | TRBJ2-2 | TRBV5-4 | TGTGCCAGCAGCTTGGACAGGGGGATAACCGGGGAGCTGTTTTTT | CASSLDRGITGELFF
few | - | TRBJ1-5 | TRBV19 | TGTGCCAGTAGTATAGGGGAGAATCAGCCCCAGCATTTT | CASSIGENQPQHF
once | - | TRBJ1-2 | TRBV6-6 | TGTGCCAGCAGTTACAGGGAGGGGGGCTATGGCTACACCTTC | CASSYREGGYGYTF
- | TRBD1 | TRBJ1-4 | TRBV5-1 | TGCGCCAGCAGCTTGGAACAGGGGTTTGAAAAACTGTTTTTT | CASSLEQGFEKLFF
few | - | TRBJ2-7 | TRBV2 | TGTGCCCTTTTGAGGGGTTACGAGCAGTACTTC | CALLRGYEQYF
- | - | TRBJ2-1 | TRBV7-2 | TGTGCCAGCAGCCGTAGGTGGGGGGTATACAATGAGCAGTTCTTC | CASSRRWGVYNEQFF
- | - | TRBJ2-5 | TRBV7-8 | TGTGCCAGCAGCACGGACAGCCAAGAGACCCAGTACTTC | CASSTDSQETQYF
- | - | TRBJ1-1 | TRBV7-9 | TGTGCCAGCAGCAGACTCGAAGCCTGGACTGAAGCTTTCTTT | CASSRLEAWTEAFF
- | TRBD1 | TRBJ2-6 | TRBV18 | TGTGCCAGCTCACCACCGCCACAGGGGTATGGGGCCAACGTCCTGACTTTC | CASSPPPQGYGANVLTF
once | - | TRBJ2-7 | TRBV5-1 | TGCGCCAGCAGCTTGGTCGGTCGCAGGGTGAGCTACGAGCAGTACTTC | CASSLVGRRVSYEQYF
- | TRBD1 | TRBJ2-7 | TRBV5-4 | TGTGCCAGCAGCTCAGGGGGCTCCTACGAGCAGTACTTC | CASSSGGSYEQYF
once | TRBD2 | TRBJ2-3 | TRBV6-5 | TGTGCCAGCAGCTTCGGGGGGTCCACAGATACGCAGTATTTT | CASSFGGSTDTQYF
- | - | TRBJ2-5 | TRBV5-1 | TGCGCCAGCAGCTTCGTTGGCGGACAAGAGACCCAGTACTTC | CASSFVGGQETQYF
- | - | TRBJ1-3 | TRBV7-9 | TGTGCCAGCAGCTATTGGGGGGGACAATCCTCTGGAAACACCATATATTTT | CASSYWGGQSSGNTIYF